One sample yielded the 19 T cell receptor beta chains listed below, sequenced in a study of T cells after yellow fever vaccination. TCRdb reprocessed the 5' RACE reads with MiXCR, giving one entry per CDR3 protein. The sample lists roughly 150,000 distinct CDR3 sequences; around 7.3% were seen once. Sequenced here: CD4+ T cells sorted from PBMCs, sampled 5 to 6 days after the first yellow fever vaccination. Receptors originate from a man younger than 35 who received the YFV17D yellow fever vaccine.

The chain carries TRBV6-5 and TRBJ2-2; D tentatively reads TRBD1 or TRBD2 (5 bases each). The CDR3 sequence is 14 residues long. The V end was cut by 0 bases, the J end by 6 bases, with 8 bases between. The V gene's germline CDR1 is MNHEY and CDR2 SVGAGI. CDR3 region: CASSYSGVAGELFF. The CDR3 coding sequence is TGTGCCAGCAGTTACTCGGGGGTGGCCGGGGAGCTGTTTTTT.

In DNA form, the CDR3 reads TGTGCCAGCCGGGGACAGGGACTGAGCGGGGAGCTGTTTTTT. Its translation: CASRGQGLSGELFF. The chain combines TRBV12-3 or TRBV12-4 with TRBJ2-2; 9 bases agree with TRBD1. After removal of 8 bases from V and 7 bases from J, the junction contained 8 bases not matched to a gene. The CDR3 totals 14 residues.

This clonotype was counted many times. The genes are TRBV5-1 and TRBJ1-2, with no clear D. CDR3 size: 15 residues. Germline V gene lookup returns CDR1 SGHRS and CDR2 YFSETQ. V was trimmed by 0 bases and J by 1 base, leaving 10 bases between them. CDR3 residues: CASSLGATFNYGYTF. Written as DNA, the CDR3 is TGCGCCAGCAGCTTGGGGGCAACCTTTAACTATGGCTACACCTTC. The whole variable domain, filled in from reference TRBV5-1 and TRBJ1-2, reads KAGVTQTPRYLIKTRGQQVTLSCSPISGHRSVSWYQQTPGQGLQFLFEYFSETQRNKGNFPGRFSGRQFSNSRSEMNVSTLELGDSALYLCASSLGATFNYGYTFGSGTRLTVV.

This clonotype has at least ten counts. This chain connects TRBV5-5 to TRBJ2-4; 8 bases fit TRBD2. The CDR3 has 13 amino acids. Unmatched junction bases numbered 2, after V lost 0 bases and J lost 9 bases. From germline, CDR1 is SGHKS and CDR2 YYEKEE (reference sequence). CDR3: CASSLAGGTIQYF. In DNA form, the CDR3 reads TGTGCCAGCAGCTTGGCGGGGGGGACCATTCAGTACTTC.

The genes are TRBV6-5 and TRBJ2-1; TRBD1 agrees at 10 bases. Germline CDR1 reads MNHEY; CDR2 reads SVGAGI. There are 16 residues in the CDR3. Losses at the gene ends were 0 bases for V and 7 bases for J; bases not matched to a gene: 6. The CDR3, as DNA: TGTGCCAGCAGTTACTCCGTGGGACAGGGGAGGAATGAGCAGTTCTTC. It encodes CASSYSVGQGRNEQFF.

This clonotype was observed a handful of times. In nucleotides, the CDR3 is TGTGCCAGCAGCCGGGACTGGCTTACTAATGAAAAACTGTTTTTT. This codes for CASSRDWLTNEKLFF. The chain employs TRBV7-9 and TRBJ1-4, with D possibly matching TRBD1 (5 bases). V dropped 5 bases and J dropped 2 bases, with 12 bases sitting between them. Germline V lookup: CDR1 SEHNR, CDR2 FQNEAQ (reference sequence). This CDR3 has 15 residues.

The chain links TRBV19 to TRBJ1-4; D is uncertain. The CDR3 sequence is 12 residues long. Trimming removed 6 bases from V and 8 bases from J, with 10 bases in between. Per the germline V gene, CDR1 is LNHDA and CDR2 is SQIVND (reference sequence). The CDR3 here is CASSPRGEKLFF. CDR3 nucleotides: TGTGCCAGTAGCCCAAGAGGCGAAAAACTGTTTTTT.

This clonotype was counted many times. The gene calls are TRBV6-4 and TRBJ2-3; no definite D call. CDR1 and CDR2 (germline): MRHNA, SNTAGT. This CDR3 is built from 12 residues. The V end was cut by 8 bases, the J end by 4 bases, with 10 bases between. The CDR3 sequence: CASPDSSDTQYF. For the CDR3, the DNA is TGTGCCAGCCCCGATAGTTCAGATACGCAGTATTTT.

With respect to this clonotype: This may be a read error: a much more frequent sequence differs by one nucleotide. As the CDR3 is not closed by the conserved phenylalanine or tryptophan, this likely results from a read error. The chain's CDR3 is CASSLGTGYTGELFS. CDR3 coding DNA: TGCGCCAGCAGCTTGGGGACAGGATACACCGGGGAGCTGTTTTCT. V and J are TRBV5-1 and TRBJ2-2, with 7 bases identical to TRBD1. The CDR3 consists of 15 residues. CDR1 and CDR2 from the germline V gene are SGHRS and YFSETQ. V was pared by 0 bases and J by 3 bases, with 2 bases of the junction left unmatched.

The chain employs TRBV5-1 and TRBJ2-3, with 12 bases that match TRBD2. Germline V gene lookup returns CDR1 SGHRS and CDR2 YFSETQ. There are 17 residues in the CDR3. Trimming took 1 base from V and 3 from J; bases not matched to a gene: 6. CDR3 DNA sequence: TGCGCCAGCAGCTTGAGGGCTAGCGGGGGGGCGACAGATACGCAGTATTTT. Translated: CASSLRASGGATDTQYF.

For the CDR3, the DNA is TGTGCCAGCAGCTTCCAGCGGGGGGGCACCGGGGAGCTGTTTTTT. It codes for CASSFQRGGTGELFF. The chain combines TRBV7-3 with TRBJ2-2; TRBD2 matches at 10 bases. The CDR3 has 15 residues. The germline gives CDR1 SGHTA, CDR2 FQGTGA. Trimming took 3 bases from V and 4 from J; bases not matched to a gene: 2. The variable domain in full, with the rest retrieved from reference TRBV7-3 and TRBJ2-2, is GAGVSQTPSNKVTEKGKYVELRCDPISGHTALYWYRQSLGQGPEFLIYFQGTGAADDSGLPNDRFFAVRPEGSVSTLKIQRTERGDSAVYLCASSFQRGGTGELFFGEGSRLTVL.

This clonotype was found many times. The rearrangement joins TRBV27 to TRBJ1-1, with 7 bases lining up with TRBD1. V gave up 2 bases and J gave up 11 bases; unmatched junction bases: 8. Germline CDR1 reads MNHEY; CDR2 reads SMNVEV (reference sequence). The CDR3 totals 13 residues. CDR3 loop: CASSLKPRGPAFF. Written as DNA, the CDR3 is TGTGCCAGCAGTTTAAAACCGAGGGGGCCGGCTTTCTTT.

The sample holds a few counts of this clonotype. The gene calls are TRBV6-2 or TRBV6-3 and TRBJ2-1, with a weak D call TRBD2 (6 bases). This CDR3 has 14 amino acids. V was clipped by 6 bases and J by 7 bases, with 16 bases between them. Germline CDR1 reads MNHEY; CDR2 reads SVGEGT. The CDR3 nucleotides read TGTGCCAGCAGACCCTTCCGGGGGAAAAATGAGCAGTTCTTC. This sequence encodes CASRPFRGKNEQFF.

This clonotype was seen only a few times. The gene calls are TRBV20-1 and TRBJ2-3, with 10 bases lining up with TRBD2. This CDR3 comprises 16 residues. After removal of 2 bases from V and 2 bases from J, the junction contained 7 bases not matched to a gene. Germline lookup yields CDR1 DFQATT and CDR2 SNEGSKA (reference sequence). CDR3 residues: CSARKGAGGLTDTQYF. The CDR3 region has the DNA TGCAGTGCTAGAAAGGGAGCGGGGGGGCTCACAGATACGCAGTATTTT.

The gene calls are TRBV29-1 and TRBJ2-3; either TRBD1 or TRBD2 may fit D (5 bases each). This CDR3 comprises 16 residues. Germline V CDR1 and CDR2: SQVTM, ANQGSEA. Deletions cut 3 bases from V and 3 bases from J, with 19 bases between. The CDR3 is CSVEVGAVRSTDTQYF. The CDR3 DNA reads as TGCAGCGTTGAGGTCGGGGCGGTCAGGAGTACAGATACGCAGTATTTT.

The chain recombines TRBV7-9 with TRBJ1-6; no firm D call. The germline V gene has CDR1 SEHNR and CDR2 FQNEAQ (reference sequence). The CDR3 totals 14 residues. Deletions cut 5 bases from V and 9 bases from J, with 14 bases between. This CDR3 reads CASSAQGRSSPLHF. DNA for the CDR3: TGTGCCAGCAGCGCACAAGGAAGGAGTTCACCCCTCCACTTT.

At least ten counts were recorded for this clonotype. CDR3 protein: CSANPRLAGRTDTQYF. As DNA, the CDR3 is TGCAGTGCTAACCCCCGACTAGCGGGCCGCACAGATACGCAGTATTTT. The V gene is TRBV20-1, the J gene TRBJ2-3, with 10 bases identical to TRBD2. Germline lookup yields CDR1 DFQATT and CDR2 SNEGSKA (reference sequence). V dropped 4 bases and J dropped 1; count of bases not matched to a gene: 8. The CDR3 has 16 residues.

This clonotype was detected a few times. The chain combines TRBV24-1 with TRBJ2-5; TRBD2 matches 9 bases. CDR3 length: 15 amino acids. The germline gives CDR1 KGHDR, CDR2 SFDVKD. V lost 2 bases and J lost 5; bases outside the gene matches: 5. This chain's CDR3 is CATSDWGGGAETQYF. The CDR3 DNA follows: TGTGCCACCAGTGATTGGGGCGGGGGGGCCGAGACCCAGTACTTC.

This clonotype was observed many times. The rearrangement joins TRBV29-1 to TRBJ2-7, with D possibly TRBD1 on 7 matching bases. This CDR3 region has 13 residues. Trimming took 7 bases from V and 2 from J, leaving 15 bases between them. Germline CDR1 and CDR2: SQVTM and ANQGSEA. The CDR3 loop reads CSAGPGGTYEQYF. As DNA, the CDR3 is TGCAGCGCCGGTCCAGGGGGGACCTACGAGCAGTACTTC.